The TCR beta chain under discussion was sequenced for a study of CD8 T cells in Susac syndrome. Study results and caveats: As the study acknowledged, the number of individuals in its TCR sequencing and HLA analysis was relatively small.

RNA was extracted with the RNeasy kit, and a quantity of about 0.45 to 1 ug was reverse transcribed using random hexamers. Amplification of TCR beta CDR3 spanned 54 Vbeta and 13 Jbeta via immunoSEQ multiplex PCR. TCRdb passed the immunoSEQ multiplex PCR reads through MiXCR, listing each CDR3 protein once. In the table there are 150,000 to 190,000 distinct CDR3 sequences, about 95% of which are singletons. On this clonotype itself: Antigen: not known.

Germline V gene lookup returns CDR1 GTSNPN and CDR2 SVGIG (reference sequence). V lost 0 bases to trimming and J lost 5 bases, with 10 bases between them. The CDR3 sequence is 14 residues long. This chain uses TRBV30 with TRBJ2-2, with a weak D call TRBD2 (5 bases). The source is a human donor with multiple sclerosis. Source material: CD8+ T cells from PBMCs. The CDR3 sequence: CAWSVRTLTGELFF. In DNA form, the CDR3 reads TGTGCCTGGAGTGTACGGACTCTGACCGGGGAGCTGTTTTTT.